The 10 T cell receptor beta chains reported below all come from one sample, sequenced in a study of blood T cell repertoires in COVID-19. Sequencing was performed with immunoSEQ multiplex PCR; in TCRdb, only in-frame clones are kept and a portion is missing. The sample lists 60,000 to 70,000 clones, about 88% occurring once. The source material was peripheral blood. These TCRs come from a woman aged 60 to 75 with COVID-19, enrolled during active disease.

The chain employs TRBV27 and TRBJ1-2; perhaps TRBD1 as D (5 bases). The CDR3 totals 16 residues. The V end was cut by 0 bases, the J end by 4 bases, with 15 bases between. Germline assignment: CDR1 MNHEY and CDR2 SMNVEV (reference sequence). CDR3 residues: CASSLSLLTAFYGYTF. CDR3 bases: TGTGCCAGCAGTTTATCCCTCTTGACAGCCTTCTATGGCTACACCTTC.

The chain combines TRBV30 with TRBJ1-2; D not certain. The CDR3 contains 11 residues. Germline loops: CDR1 GTSNPN, CDR2 SVGIG (reference sequence). V lost 1 base, J lost 5 bases, and 5 bases lay in between. CDR3 bases: TGTGCCTGGAGTGCGGGTTATGGCTACACCTTC. Translating it yields CAWSAGYGYTF.

The chain combines TRBV18 with TRBJ2-1; TRBD1 agrees at 7 bases. J gave up 6 bases and V 3 bases, and 8 bases lay outside the gene matches. Germline values: CDR1 KGHSH, CDR2 LQKENI. The CDR3 is 15 residues long. The CDR3 loop reads CASSPGQTQLNEQFF. CDR3 DNA: TGTGCCAGCTCACCGGGACAGACCCAGCTCAATGAGCAGTTCTTC. Full variable domain (outside the CDR3, taken from reference TRBV18 and TRBJ2-1): NAGVMQNPRHLVRRRGQEARLRCSPMKGHSHVYWYRQLPEEGLKFMVYLQKENIIDESGMPKERFSAEFPKEGPSILRIQQVVRGDSAAYFCASSPGQTQLNEQFFGPGTRLTVL.

In nucleotides, the CDR3 is TGTGCCAGCAGCCACAGGGGGGAAAAACTGTTTTTT. Its translation is CASSHRGEKLFF. V is TRBV6-2 or TRBV6-3 and J is TRBJ1-4, with 8 positions matching TRBD1. The ends lost 6 bases at V and 8 bases at J; junction bases unmatched: 2. Germline-derived CDR1 and CDR2 are MNHEY and SVGEGT. There are 12 residues in the CDR3.

This chain connects TRBV7-2 to TRBJ2-7; the D gene is possibly TRBD1 (6 bases). Germline CDR1 is SGHTA and CDR2 is FQGNSA. The CDR3 extends over 16 amino acids. Trimming stripped 0 bases from V and 0 bases from J, with 12 bases between. The CDR3 DNA is TGTGCCAGCAGCTTAGCAGGGGACACCTCCTCCTACGAGCAGTACTTC. It encodes CASSLAGDTSSYEQYF.

This chain links TRBV4-3 with TRBJ1-1; D is perhaps TRBD1 (5 bases). Germline lookup yields CDR1 LGHNA and CDR2 YSLEER. The CDR3 runs to 14 residues. Trimming shortened V by 3 bases and J by 1 base, and 9 bases separated the two germline ends. The CDR3 region is CASSQGQENTEAFF. CDR3 in DNA: TGCGCCAGCAGCCAGGGGCAGGAGAACACTGAAGCTTTCTTT.

The V and J genes are TRBV27 and TRBJ2-7, with 10 bases that match TRBD2. From germline, CDR1 is MNHEY and CDR2 SMNVEV (reference sequence). V was clipped by 3 bases and J by 5 bases; unmatched bases: 13. CDR3 length: 17 residues. Here the CDR3 DNA reads TGTGCCAGCAGTTTCCCCGCGGGACTAGCGTTACCTCACGAGCAGTACTTC. This translates into CASSFPAGLALPHEQYF.

Here the CDR3 reads CASSQDPAGDTGELFF. CDR3 DNA: TGTGCCAGCAGCCAAGATCCAGCGGGAGATACCGGGGAGCTGTTTTTT. J is TRBJ2-2 and V is TRBV14; 8 bases agree with TRBD2. The V gene end was trimmed by 0 bases and the J gene end by 5 bases; junction bases not matched to a gene: 5. Germline V lookup: CDR1 SGHDN, CDR2 FVKESK. The CDR3 consists of 16 residues.

The chain has TRBV19 and TRBJ2-3; 8 positions match TRBD2. V dropped 6 bases and J dropped 5; count of bases not matched to a gene: 16. The CDR3 loop spans 17 amino acids. Germline CDR1 is LNHDA and CDR2 is SQIVND (reference sequence). The CDR3 region has the DNA TGTGCCAGTAGCACCCCGGTGGGAACGGGAGGGGTAGATACGCAGTATTTT. This encodes CASSTPVGTGGVDTQYF.

The CDR3 loop reads CASSLLSTGGEAFF. CDR3 bases: TGTGCCAGCAGCCTCCTGTCGACAGGGGGAGAAGCTTTCTTT. The chain joins TRBV9 to TRBJ1-1; 9 nucleotides match TRBD1. Trimming took 4 bases from V and 8 from J; bases not matched to a gene: 9. The CDR3 is made up of 14 amino acids. In germline, CDR1 is SGDLS, CDR2 YYNGEE.